A selection of T cell receptor beta chains follows, all from one sample in a study of regulatory T cells in long-lasting Graves disease. TCRdb reprocessed the multiplex PCR reads via MiXCR and lists one record per CDR3 protein. The data contain around 450,000 distinct CDR3 sequences, about 15% of them singletons. These data were likewise used in another study, on T cells in Graves' hyperthyroidism and ophthalmopathy.

Sequencing was performed on peripheral blood mononuclear cells (PBMCs), taken at new diagnosis, from a patient treated with antithyroid drugs. The source of these receptors is a woman aged 25-40 years with Graves disease. Each CDR3 is given with its conserved first and last residue. The D gene is left open where the match is weak. A clone size is listed for some rows: how often the clone was seen (once, few, many), or a class if it is expanded.

j_gene | d_gene | v_gene | abundance | CDR3nt | CDR3aa
TRBJ1-2 | . | TRBV15 | . | TGTGCCACCAGCAGAGATCGTGGGGGGCTTGGCTATGGCTACACCTTC | CATSRDRGGLGYGYTF
TRBJ2-7 | . | TRBV27 | many | TGTGCCAGCAGTTTGGACCCGGATACCTACGAGCAGTACTTC | CASSLDPDTYEQYF
TRBJ2-5 | TRBD2 | TRBV5-6 | many | TGTGCCAGCAGCTTACCCTGGACTAGCGGGAGAGGGGGTAATGAGACCCAGTACTTC | CASSLPWTSGRGGNETQYF
TRBJ2-2 | TRBD1 | TRBV10-1 | . | TGCGCCAGCAGTCACTCCGGGACAGAAGACACCGGGGAGCTGTTTTTT | CASSHSGTEDTGELFF
TRBJ2-7 | TRBD1 | TRBV7-8 | . | TGTGCCAGCAGCACTTTTTCCCCTGGACAGGGGGCGGGTAGTAGCGGGATTTCCTACGAGCGGTACTTC | CASSTFSPGQGAGSSGISYERYF
TRBJ2-3 | TRBD2 | TRBV5-4 | few | TGTGCCAGCGGTTGGAGTAGCGGGAGATCAGATACGCAGTATTTT | CASGWSSGRSDTQYF
TRBJ1-5 | . | TRBV5-5 | . | TGTGCCAGCAGCTTGGTTTCGGATCAGCCCCAGCATTTT | CASSLVSDQPQHF
TRBJ2-5 | . | TRBV28 | many | TGTGCCAGCAGTACCCCCCGGGAGAAAGGAGAGACCCAGTACTTC | CASSTPREKGETQYF
TRBJ1-1 | . | TRBV19 | . | TGTGCCAGTAGTCGTTCCAGGGTAGGGTACACTGAAGCTTTCTTT | CASSRSRVGYTEAFF
TRBJ1-1 | . | TRBV19 | many | TGTGCCAGTAGTTGGGGGGAGACTGAAGCTTTCTTT | CASSWGETEAFF
TRBJ1-3 | . | TRBV5-1 | . | TGCGCCAGCAGCCGGGAGGGTCACACCATATATTTT | CASSREGHTIYF
TRBJ2-1 | TRBD2 | TRBV20-1 | few | TGCAGTGCTAGACGGGGAAGGGATAGCGGGAGGGCCGGGGGTGAGCAGTTCTTC | CSARRGRDSGRAGGEQFF
TRBJ2-5 | TRBD2 | TRBV24-1 | many | TGTGCCACCAGCCACCGATTCAGCGGGAGGGCGGGAGAGACCCAGTACTTC | CATSHRFSGRAGETQYF
TRBJ2-1 | . | TRBV27 | many | TGTGCCAGCAGTTTATCGGGTCAGGCACTCAATGAGCAGTTCTTC | CASSLSGQALNEQFF
TRBJ1-2 | . | TRBV12-3/TRBV12-4 | many | TGTGCCAGCAGTCCCGACCTGACTCTTTATGGCTACACCTTC | CASSPDLTLYGYTF
TRBJ1-1 | . | TRBV5-6 | few | TGTGCCAGCAGCTTCCGGGAGAATGAAGCTTTCTTT | CASSFRENEAFF
TRBJ1-1 | . | TRBV9 | . | TGTGCCAGCAGCCTCAGCTGGGGGCTGAACACTGAAGCTTTCTTT | CASSLSWGLNTEAFF
TRBJ2-7 | TRBD1 | TRBV28 | many | TGTGCCAGCACCACTGGGGGCAGGGGGCGGGAGCAGTACTTC | CASTTGGRGREQYF
TRBJ2-1 | TRBD2 | TRBV5-5 | few | TGTGCCAGCAGCGGGGGACTAGTGAACAATGAGCAGTTCTTC | CASSGGLVNNEQFF
TRBJ2-1 | TRBD2 | TRBV20-1 | . | TGCAGTGCTATTCTAGCGGAAGAGCAGTTCTTC | CSAILAEEQFF
TRBJ1-1 | . | TRBV19 | . | TGTGCCAGTAGTCTCGCGACACGGAACACTGAAGCTTTCTTT | CASSLATRNTEAFF
TRBJ2-7 | . | TRBV12-3/TRBV12-4 | . | TGTGCCAGCAGTTTAGCGGGAGTCGTCAACGAGCAGTACTTC | CASSLAGVVNEQYF
TRBJ2-1 | . | TRBV11-2 | many | TGTGCCAGCAGCTTAGCCCTGAATGAGCAGTTCTTC | CASSLALNEQFF